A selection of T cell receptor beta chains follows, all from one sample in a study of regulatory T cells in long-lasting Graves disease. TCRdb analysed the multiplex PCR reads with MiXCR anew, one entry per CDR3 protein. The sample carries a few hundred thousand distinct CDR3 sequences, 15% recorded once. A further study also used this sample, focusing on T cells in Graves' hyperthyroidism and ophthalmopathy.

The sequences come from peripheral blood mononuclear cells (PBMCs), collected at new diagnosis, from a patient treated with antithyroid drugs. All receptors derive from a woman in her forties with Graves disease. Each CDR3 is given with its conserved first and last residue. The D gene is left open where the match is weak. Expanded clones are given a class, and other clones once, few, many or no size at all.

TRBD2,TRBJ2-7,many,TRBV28,CASSSPGLAGGTYEQYF,TGTGCCAGCAGTTCCCCGGGACTAGCGGGAGGTACCTACGAGCAGTACTTC
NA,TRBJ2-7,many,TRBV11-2,CASRQEGIEQYF,TGTGCCAGTCGCCAGGAGGGGATCGAGCAGTACTTC
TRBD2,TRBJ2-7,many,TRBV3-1,CASSQDLLAGTGEQYF,TGTGCCAGCAGCCAAGATCTACTAGCGGGAACCGGCGAGCAGTACTTC
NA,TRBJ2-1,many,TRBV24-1,CATSDVNIYGQQFF,TGTGCCACCAGTGATGTGAATATCTATGGTCAGCAGTTCTTC
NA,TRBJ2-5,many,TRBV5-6,CASSLETVGYQETQYF,TGTGCCAGCAGCTTGGAAACAGTGGGTTACCAAGAGACCCAGTACTTC
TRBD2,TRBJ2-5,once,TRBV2,CASSSGTSGSGTQYF,TGTGCCAGCAGTTCCGGGACTAGCGGGAGTGGGACCCAGTACTTC
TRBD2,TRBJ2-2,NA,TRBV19,CASRIPASGRTGELFF,TGTGCCAGTAGGATCCCGGCTAGCGGGAGGACCGGGGAGCTGTTTTTT
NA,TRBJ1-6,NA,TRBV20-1,CSARGRQGESPLHF,TGCAGTGCTAGAGGAAGGCAGGGCGAATCACCCCTCCACTTT
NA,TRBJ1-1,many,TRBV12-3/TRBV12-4,CASSLHTGDTEAFF,TGTGCCAGCAGTTTACATACTGGGGACACTGAAGCTTTCTTT
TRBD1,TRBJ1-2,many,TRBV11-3,CASSSGQHYGYTF,TGTGCCAGCAGCTCGGGACAGCACTATGGCTACACCTTC
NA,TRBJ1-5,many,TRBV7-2,CASSLSSQNNQPQHF,TGTGCCAGCAGCTTAAGTTCACAGAACAATCAGCCCCAGCATTTT
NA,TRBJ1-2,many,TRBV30,CAWSVKRDYGYTF,TGTGCCTGGAGTGTAAAGCGGGACTATGGCTACACCTTC
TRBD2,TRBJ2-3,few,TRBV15,CATSARLAVQLDTQYF,TGTGCCACCAGCGCGAGACTAGCGGTCCAACTGGATACGCAGTATTTT
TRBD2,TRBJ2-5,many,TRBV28,CASSSLAGVAINVETQYF,TGTGCCAGCAGTTCCCTAGCGGGAGTGGCTATAAACGTGGAGACCCAGTACTTC
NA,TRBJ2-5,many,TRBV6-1,CASRGQQQETQYF,TGTGCCAGCAGAGGACAGCAGCAAGAGACCCAGTACTTC
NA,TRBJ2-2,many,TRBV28,CASSLLRNRRSGELFF,TGTGCCAGCAGTTTACTTAGGAATCGGCGGTCCGGGGAGCTGTTTTTT
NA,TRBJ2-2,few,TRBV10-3,CAMLRVLNGELFF,TGTGCCATGCTCAGGGTTTTGAACGGGGAGCTGTTTTTT
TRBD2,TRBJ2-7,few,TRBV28,CASSLTSAAYEQYF,TGTGCCAGCAGCCTCACTAGCGCAGCCTACGAGCAGTACTTC
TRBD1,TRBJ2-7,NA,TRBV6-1,CASSEVGTGSAEQYF,TGTGCCAGCAGTGAAGTCGGGACAGGGTCAGCGGAGCAGTACTTC
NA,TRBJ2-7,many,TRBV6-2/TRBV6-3,CASSYGAGDEQYF,TGTGCCAGCAGTTACGGGGCCGGGGACGAGCAGTACTTC
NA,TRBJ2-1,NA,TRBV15,CATSRPTGGASYNEQFF,TGTGCCACCAGCAGACCTACCGGAGGGGCTAGTTACAATGAGCAGTTCTTC
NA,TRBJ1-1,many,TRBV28,CASSWLLGAFF,TGTGCCAGCAGTTGGCTGTTGGGCGCTTTCTTT
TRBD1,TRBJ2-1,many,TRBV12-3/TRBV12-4,CASATGNEQFF,TGTGCCAGCGCGACAGGGAATGAGCAGTTCTTC
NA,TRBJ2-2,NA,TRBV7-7,CAGRPSRPRPNTGELFF,TGTGCCGGGAGGCCCTCGAGGCCACGACCGAACACCGGGGAGCTGTTTTTT
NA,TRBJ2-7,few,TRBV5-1,CASSPTGYHSYEQYF,TGCGCCAGCAGCCCTACGGGGTACCACTCCTACGAGCAGTACTTC
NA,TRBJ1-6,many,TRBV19,CASSIDSVRGAPLHF,TGTGCCAGTAGTATAGATTCCGTGCGGGGTGCACCCCTCCACTTT